This T cell receptor (beta chain) was obtained from a study of chemoradiotherapy in HPV16-positive cancers. Study background: Functional T-cell assays on a couple of HPV16-positive patients' cells defined candidate HPV-specific clones and common TCR motifs. Whole-study findings and limits: Candidate HPV-specific clones and E7-related TCR motifs grew in tumor during treatment.

Looked up from germline, CDR1 is SGHRS and CDR2 is YFSETQ. CDR3 length equals 15 residues. Trimming removed 4 bases from V and 2 bases from J; junction bases left unmatched: 3. Produced via immunoSEQ multiplex PCR; TCRdb's table is partial and in-frame only. The sample lists about 68,000 clones; around nine tenths were seen once. This clone is medium-sized (0.01 to 0.1%) within its sample. The antigen is not known. Repeated repertoire sampling spanned the course of chemoradiotherapy. The receptor comes from a human donor with HPV-associated anogenital cancer. Here the sequenced sample was blood, taken from a patient who underwent chemoradiotherapy. The chain has TRBV5-1 and TRBJ1-5; 10 nucleotides agree with TRBD1. The CDR3 nucleotides read TGCGCCAGCAGCGACGGGACAGGGGGCAATCAGCCCCAGCATTTT. Protein product: CASSDGTGGNQPQHF.